This TCR beta chain appears in the sequencing data of a study of T cells in Graves' hyperthyroidism and ophthalmopathy. Study-wide points: Ophthalmopathy got predicted by the model a median roughly 6.1 months before its onset. Peripheral blood also featured most of the thyroid clonotypes expanded above 0.001.

Researchers took RNA transcripts and amplified the TCR beta CDR3 regions from them. RT-PCR in the first round (using the HTBI primer set) targeted the TCR CDR3. Each CDR3 protein gets one entry after TCRdb re-called the multiplex PCR reads with MiXCR. Of approximately 400,000 distinct CDR3 sequences listed, 18% are singletons. Diagnosis rested on symptoms, serum thyroxine and TRAb, thyroid ultrasound, and orbital computed tomography. Out of approximately 10 ml of fresh peripheral blood came the PBMCs. At least ten counts were recorded for this clonotype. As yet, its antigen is unknown. Germline V CDR1 and CDR2: MDHEN, SYDVKM. The CDR3 has 17 residues. V lost 1 base, J lost 0 bases, and 13 bases lay in between.

What was sequenced was blood. The sequence derives from a man between 18 and 35 years old with Graves' ophthalmopathy. V is TRBV28 and J is TRBJ2-1; D may match TRBD1 or TRBD2 (5 bases each). CDR3 bases: TGTGCCAGCAGTTTATTAGGGACCAAGAGCTCCTACAATGAGCAGTTCTTC. Its protein is CASSLLGTKSSYNEQFF.